The clone carrying this T cell receptor beta chain was picked up one time. The antigen remains unidentified. The sample is drawn from a study of cytomegalovirus exposure and HLA in healthy donors. Study observations and caveats: The study found most TCR sequences rare, yet found some public TCRs in many donors. HLA-A and HLA-B allele assignments for most subjects were reportedly predicted accurately using TCR beta sequences.

In germline, CDR1 is LNHNV, CDR2 YYDKDF (reference sequence). CDR3 length: 17 amino acids. Trimming stripped 1 base from V and 4 bases from J, with 17 bases between. PCR amplification relied on 60 Vbeta primers (plus 13 Jbeta primers). Clones were read by immunoSEQ multiplex PCR, and TCRdb kept only the in-frame ones, dropping some. The table records hundreds of thousands of clones, about 72% of them present only once. The chain carries TRBV15 and TRBJ1-5; D perhaps matches TRBD1 (5 bases). Sequencing was done on a sample of PBMCs. This TCR came from a male donor in good health and CMV-seronegative. CDR3 nucleotides: TGTGCCACCAGCAGAGGCGGCTTTGGCAGGGTAAATCAGCCCCAGCATTTT. This gives the protein CATSRGGFGRVNQPQHF.